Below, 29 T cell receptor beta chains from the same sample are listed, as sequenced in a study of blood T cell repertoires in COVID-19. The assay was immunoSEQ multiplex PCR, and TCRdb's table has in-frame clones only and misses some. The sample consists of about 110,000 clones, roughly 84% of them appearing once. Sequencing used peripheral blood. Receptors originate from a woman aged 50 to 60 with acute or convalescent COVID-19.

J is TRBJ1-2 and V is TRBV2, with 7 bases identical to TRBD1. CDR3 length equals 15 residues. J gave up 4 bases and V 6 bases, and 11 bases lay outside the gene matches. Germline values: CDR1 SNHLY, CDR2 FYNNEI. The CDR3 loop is CASRPWRGRGYGYTF. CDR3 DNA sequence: TGTGCCAGCAGACCTTGGAGGGGGCGCGGCTATGGCTACACCTTC.

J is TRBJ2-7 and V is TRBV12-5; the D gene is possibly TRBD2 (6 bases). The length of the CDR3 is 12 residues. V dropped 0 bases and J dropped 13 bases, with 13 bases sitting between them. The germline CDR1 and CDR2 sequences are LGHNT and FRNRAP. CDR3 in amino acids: CASGLVGGRPYF. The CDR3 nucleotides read TGTGCTAGTGGTTTGGTCGGGGGAAGGCCCTACTTC.

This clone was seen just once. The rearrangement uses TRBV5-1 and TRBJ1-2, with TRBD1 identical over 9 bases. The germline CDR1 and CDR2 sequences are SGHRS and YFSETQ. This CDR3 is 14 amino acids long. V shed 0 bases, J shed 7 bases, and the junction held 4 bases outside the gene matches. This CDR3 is CASSLGQGEGGYTF. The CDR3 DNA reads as TGCGCCAGCAGCTTGGGACAGGGGGAGGGTGGCTACACCTTC.

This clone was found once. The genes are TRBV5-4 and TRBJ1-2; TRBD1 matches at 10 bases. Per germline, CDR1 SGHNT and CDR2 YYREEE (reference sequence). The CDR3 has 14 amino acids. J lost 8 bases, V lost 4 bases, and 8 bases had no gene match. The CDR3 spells CASSRPGQGTGYTF. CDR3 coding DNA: TGTGCCAGCAGCCGGCCGGGACAGGGGACGGGCTACACCTTC.

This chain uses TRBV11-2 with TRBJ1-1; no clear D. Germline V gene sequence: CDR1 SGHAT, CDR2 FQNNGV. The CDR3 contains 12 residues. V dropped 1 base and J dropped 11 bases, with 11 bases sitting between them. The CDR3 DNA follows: TGTGCCAGCAGCTTAGGCGTGGTACGCGCTTTCTTT. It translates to CASSLGVVRAFF.

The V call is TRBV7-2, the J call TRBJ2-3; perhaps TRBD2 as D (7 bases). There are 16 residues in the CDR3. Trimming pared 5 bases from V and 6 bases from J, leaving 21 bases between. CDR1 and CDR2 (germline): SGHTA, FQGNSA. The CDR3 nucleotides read TGTGCCAGCAGCCTAAGGGGGGCGGGGGTCCCGGATACGCAGTATTTT. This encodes CASSLRGAGVPDTQYF.

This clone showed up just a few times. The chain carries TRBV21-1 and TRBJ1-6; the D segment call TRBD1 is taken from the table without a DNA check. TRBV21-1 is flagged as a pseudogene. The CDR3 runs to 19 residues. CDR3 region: CASSKGREFFSSYNSPLHF. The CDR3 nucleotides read TGTGCCAGCAGCAAGGGCAGGGAATTTTTCAGCTCCTATAATTCACCCCTCCACTTT.

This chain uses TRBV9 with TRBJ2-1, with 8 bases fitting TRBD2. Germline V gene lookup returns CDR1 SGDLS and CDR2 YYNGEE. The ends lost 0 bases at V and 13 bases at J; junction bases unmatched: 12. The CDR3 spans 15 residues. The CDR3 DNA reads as TGTGCCAGCAGCGTAGTCGGGGGGGTAACGAACACACAGTTCTTC. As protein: CASSVVGGVTNTQFF.

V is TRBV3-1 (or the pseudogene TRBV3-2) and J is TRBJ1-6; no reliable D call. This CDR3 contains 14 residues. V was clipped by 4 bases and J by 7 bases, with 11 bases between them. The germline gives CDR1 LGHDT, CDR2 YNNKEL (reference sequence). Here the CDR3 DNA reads TGTGCCAGCAGCCCCCAGAGGGTGAATTCACCCCTCCACTTT. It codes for CASSPQRVNSPLHF.

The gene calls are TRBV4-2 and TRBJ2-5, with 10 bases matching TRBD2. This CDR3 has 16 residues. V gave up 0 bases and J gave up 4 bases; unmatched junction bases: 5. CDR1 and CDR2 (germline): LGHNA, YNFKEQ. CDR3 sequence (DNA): TGTGCCAGCAGCCAAGATCGAGCGGGGGGGCCAGAGACCCAGTACTTC. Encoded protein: CASSQDRAGGPETQYF.

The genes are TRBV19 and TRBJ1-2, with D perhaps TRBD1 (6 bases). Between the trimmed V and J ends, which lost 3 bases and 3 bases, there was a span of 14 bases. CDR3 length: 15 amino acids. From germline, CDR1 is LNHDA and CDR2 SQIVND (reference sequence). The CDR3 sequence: CASSISAGAHYGYTF. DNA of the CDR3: TGTGCCAGTAGTATTTCGGCAGGGGCCCACTATGGCTACACCTTC.

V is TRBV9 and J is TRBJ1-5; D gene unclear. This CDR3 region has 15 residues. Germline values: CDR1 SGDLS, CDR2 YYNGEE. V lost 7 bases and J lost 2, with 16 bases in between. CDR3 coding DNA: TGTGCCAGCCCTTGCGGGGATTCGGGCAATCAGCCCCAGCATTTT. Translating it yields CASPCGDSGNQPQHF.

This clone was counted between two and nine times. CDR3 coding DNA: TGCGCCAGCAGCCAACAGGGGGCGGGAACTGAAGCTTTCTTT. It is translated as CASSQQGAGTEAFF. This rearrangement joins TRBV5-1 to TRBJ1-1; 9 nucleotides line up with TRBD1. The V segment lost 4 bases and the J segment 5 bases; nucleotides outside the gene matches: 6. Germline V gene sequence: CDR1 SGHRS, CDR2 YFSETQ. This CDR3 contains 14 residues.

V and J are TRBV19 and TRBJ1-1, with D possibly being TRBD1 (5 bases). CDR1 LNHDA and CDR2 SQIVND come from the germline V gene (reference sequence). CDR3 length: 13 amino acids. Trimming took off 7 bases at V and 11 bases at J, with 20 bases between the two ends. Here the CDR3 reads CASKTPMGKGAFF. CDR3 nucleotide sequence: TGTGCCAGTAAAACCCCGATGGGGAAGGGGGCTTTCTTT.

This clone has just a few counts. This CDR3 is CASSVGPPGQGSYGYTF. In DNA, the CDR3 is TGTGCCAGCAGCGTAGGACCCCCGGGACAGGGAAGCTATGGCTACACCTTC. The chain employs TRBV9 and TRBJ1-2; 9 nucleotides align to TRBD1. The CDR3 length is 17 residues. Germline V CDR1 and CDR2: SGDLS, YYNGEE. Germline trimming cut 0 bases from V and 4 bases from J; bases unmatched to any gene: 10.

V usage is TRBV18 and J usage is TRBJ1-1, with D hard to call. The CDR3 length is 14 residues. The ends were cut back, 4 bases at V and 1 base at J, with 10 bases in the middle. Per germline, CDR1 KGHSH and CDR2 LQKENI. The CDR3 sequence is CASSRATENTEAFF. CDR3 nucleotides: TGTGCCAGCTCACGGGCTACAGAGAACACTGAAGCTTTCTTT.

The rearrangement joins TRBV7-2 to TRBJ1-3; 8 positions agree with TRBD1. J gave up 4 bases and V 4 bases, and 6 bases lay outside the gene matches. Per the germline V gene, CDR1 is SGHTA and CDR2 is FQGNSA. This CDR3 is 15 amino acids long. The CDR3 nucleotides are TGTGCCAGCAGCTCCTCCAGGGGGCTGGGAAACACCATATATTTT. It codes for CASSSSRGLGNTIYF.

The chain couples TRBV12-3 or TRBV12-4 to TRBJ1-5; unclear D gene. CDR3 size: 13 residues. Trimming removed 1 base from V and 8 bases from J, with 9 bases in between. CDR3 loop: CASSLGGFEPQHF. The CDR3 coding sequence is TGTGCCAGCAGTTTAGGCGGCTTTGAGCCCCAGCATTTT.

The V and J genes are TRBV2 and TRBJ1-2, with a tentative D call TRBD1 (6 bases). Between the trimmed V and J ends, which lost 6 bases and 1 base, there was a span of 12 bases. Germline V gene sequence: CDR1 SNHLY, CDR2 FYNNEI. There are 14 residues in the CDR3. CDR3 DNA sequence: TGTGCCAGCAGCAAGGACAGCCTTAACTATGGCTACACCTTC. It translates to CASSKDSLNYGYTF.

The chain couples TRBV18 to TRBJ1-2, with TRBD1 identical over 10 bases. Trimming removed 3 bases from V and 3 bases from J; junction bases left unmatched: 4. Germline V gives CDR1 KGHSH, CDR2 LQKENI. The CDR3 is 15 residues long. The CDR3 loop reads CASSPTGGADYGYTF. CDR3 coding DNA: TGTGCCAGCTCACCGACAGGGGGCGCGGACTATGGCTACACCTTC.

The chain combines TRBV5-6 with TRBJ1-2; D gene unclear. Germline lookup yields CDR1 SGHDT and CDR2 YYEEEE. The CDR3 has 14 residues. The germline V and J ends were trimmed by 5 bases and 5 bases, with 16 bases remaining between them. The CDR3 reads CASRQQSVPYGYTF. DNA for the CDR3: TGTGCCAGCAGACAACAGTCTGTCCCGTATGGCTACACCTTC.

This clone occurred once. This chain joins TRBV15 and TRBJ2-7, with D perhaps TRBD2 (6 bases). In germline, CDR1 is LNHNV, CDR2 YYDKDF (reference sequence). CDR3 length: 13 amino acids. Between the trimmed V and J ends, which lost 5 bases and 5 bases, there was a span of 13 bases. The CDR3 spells CATSPRRGHEQYF. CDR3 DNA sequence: TGTGCCACCAGCCCCCGGAGGGGCCACGAGCAGTACTTC.

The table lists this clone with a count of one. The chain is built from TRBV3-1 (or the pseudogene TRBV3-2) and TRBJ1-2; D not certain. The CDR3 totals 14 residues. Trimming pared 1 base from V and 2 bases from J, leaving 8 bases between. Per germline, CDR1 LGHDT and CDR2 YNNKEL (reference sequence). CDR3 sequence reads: CASSQVPGNYGYTF. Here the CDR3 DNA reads TGTGCCAGCAGCCAAGTGCCCGGGAACTATGGCTACACCTTC.

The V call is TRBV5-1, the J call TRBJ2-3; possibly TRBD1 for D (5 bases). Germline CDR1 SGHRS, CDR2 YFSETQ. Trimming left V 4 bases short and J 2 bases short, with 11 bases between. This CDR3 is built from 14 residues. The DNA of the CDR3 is TGCGCCAGCAGCCTTGGGGCAGACACAGATACGCAGTATTTT. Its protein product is CASSLGADTDTQYF.

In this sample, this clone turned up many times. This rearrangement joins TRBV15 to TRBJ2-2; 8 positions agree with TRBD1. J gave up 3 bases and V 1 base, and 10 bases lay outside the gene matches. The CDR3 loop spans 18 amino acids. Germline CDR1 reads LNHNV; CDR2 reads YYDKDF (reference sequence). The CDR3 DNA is TGTGCCACCAGCAGAGGCGTGGCGGACAGGGATTACACCGGGGAGCTGTTTTTT. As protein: CATSRGVADRDYTGELFF.

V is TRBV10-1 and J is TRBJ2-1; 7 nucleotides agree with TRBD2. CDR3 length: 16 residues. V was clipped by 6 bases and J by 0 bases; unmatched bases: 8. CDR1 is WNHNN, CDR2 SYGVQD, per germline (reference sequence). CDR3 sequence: CASSPLAGVSYNEQFF. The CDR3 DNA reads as TGCGCCAGCAGCCCCTTGGCGGGGGTCTCCTACAATGAGCAGTTCTTC.

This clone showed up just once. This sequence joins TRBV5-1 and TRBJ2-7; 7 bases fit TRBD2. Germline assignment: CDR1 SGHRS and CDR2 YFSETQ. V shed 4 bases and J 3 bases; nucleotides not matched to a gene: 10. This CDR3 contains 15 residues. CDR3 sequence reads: CASSPGGSTFYEQYF. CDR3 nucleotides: TGCGCCAGCAGCCCCGGGGGGTCGACCTTCTACGAGCAGTACTTC.

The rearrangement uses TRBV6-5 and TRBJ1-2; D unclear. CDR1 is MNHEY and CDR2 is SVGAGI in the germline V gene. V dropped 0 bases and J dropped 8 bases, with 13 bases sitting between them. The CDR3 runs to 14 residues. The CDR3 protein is CASSYSSPSIGYTF. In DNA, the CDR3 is TGTGCCAGCAGTTACTCGAGCCCATCCATAGGCTACACCTTC.

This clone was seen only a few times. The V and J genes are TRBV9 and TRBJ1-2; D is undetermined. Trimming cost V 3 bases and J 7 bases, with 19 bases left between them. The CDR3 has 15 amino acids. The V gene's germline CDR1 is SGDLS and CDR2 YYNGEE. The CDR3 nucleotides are TGTGCCAGCAGCGCCCTTCCGGTAGTAGAGGGTGGCTACACCTTC. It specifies CASSALPVVEGGYTF. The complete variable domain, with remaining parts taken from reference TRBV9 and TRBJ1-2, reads DSGVTQTPKHLITATGQRVTLRCSPRSGDLSVYWYQQSLDQGLQFLIQYYNGEERAKGNILERFSAQQFPDLHSELNLSSLELGDSALYFCASSALPVVEGGYTFGSGTRLTVV.